This is a list of T cell receptor beta chains from one sample in a study of vaccination and CD4 T cells after COVID-19. No antigen has been assigned to these receptors. MiXCR, run by TCRdb on the PCR reads, gives a single entry per CDR3 protein. Of roughly 7,400 distinct CDR3 sequences listed, approximately 55% were seen once; the top ten hold 15% to 20%. The sample comprised CD4+ T cells from blood, cultured in vitro. All receptors derive from a human donor in good health. CDR3s include the opening cysteine and the closing phenylalanine or tryptophan. Fields, in order: J gene, D gene, V gene, clone size, CDR3 protein, CDR3 DNA. The D gene is left open where the match is weak. For some rows the clone size is stated as once, few or many, or as a class when expanded; others skip it.

TRBJ2-2,TRBD2,TRBV7-9,few,CASTITSGKTGELFF,TGTGCCAGCACCATCACTAGCGGGAAAACCGGGGAGCTGTTTTTT
TRBJ2-2,TRBD2,TRBV6-1,-,CASSPSGKYTGELFF,TGTGCCAGCAGCCCTAGCGGGAAGTACACCGGGGAGCTGTTTTTT
TRBJ2-2,-,TRBV10-3,-,CAISVGAAGELFF,TGTGCCATCAGTGTGGGCGCGGCCGGGGAGCTGTTTTTT
TRBJ2-5,-,TRBV7-2,few,CASSLYEGQETQYF,TGTGCCAGCAGCTTATATGAGGGGCAAGAGACCCAGTACTTC
TRBJ2-1,-,TRBV6-5,-,CASSYPTGSSYNEQFF,TGTGCCAGCAGTTATCCCACAGGTAGCTCCTACAATGAGCAGTTCTTC
TRBJ1-6,-,TRBV5-8,-,CASSLRVPNSPLHF,TGTGCCAGCAGCTTACGCGTCCCGAATTCACCCCTCCACTTT
TRBJ2-2,-,TRBV7-9,-,CASSIGRKSRTGELFF,TGTGCCAGCAGCATTGGCAGAAAGAGTCGGACCGGGGAGCTGTTTTTT
TRBJ2-7,-,TRBV20-1,few,CSARDLQFEQYF,TGCAGTGCTAGAGATCTTCAGTTTGAGCAGTACTTC
TRBJ2-3,TRBD2,TRBV20-1,few,CSATNGGTWTDTQYF,TGCAGTGCTACAAACGGGGGGACTTGGACAGATACGCAGTATTTT
TRBJ1-5,TRBD1,TRBV3-1,-,CASSRGQGGGQPQHF,TGTGCCAGCAGCCGAGGACAGGGGGGAGGACAGCCCCAGCATTTT
TRBJ1-2,-,TRBV6-2/TRBV6-3,-,CASSPVTGRYGYTF,TGTGCCAGCAGTCCCGTTACAGGACGCTATGGCTACACCTTC
TRBJ1-3,-,TRBV7-9,-,CASSWLVLGGKGYTIYF,TGTGCCAGCAGCTGGCTGGTCCTTGGAGGGAAGGGTTACACCATATATTTT
TRBJ1-5,TRBD1,TRBV6-2/TRBV6-3,medium-sized,CASSYRTGQGAVWQPQHF,TGTGCCAGCAGTTACAGGACCGGACAGGGGGCAGTGTGGCAGCCCCAGCATTTT
TRBJ2-2,TRBD2,TRBV6-2/TRBV6-3,-,CASSSLAGGPTGELFF,TGTGCCAGCAGCTCCCTAGCGGGGGGGCCCACCGGGGAGCTGTTTTTT
TRBJ2-5,-,TRBV20-1,-,CSATHQETQYF,TGCAGTGCTACACACCAAGAGACCCAGTACTTC
TRBJ2-2,-,TRBV20-1,-,CSAITGPWRTGELFF,TGCAGTGCTATCACCGGGCCCTGGCGGACCGGGGAGCTGTTTTTT
TRBJ2-1,TRBD2,TRBV6-5,few,CASSYSGTSGRGGNEQFF,TGTGCCAGCAGTTACTCCGGGACTAGCGGGAGGGGGGGCAATGAGCAGTTCTTC
TRBJ1-6,TRBD1,TRBV6-2/TRBV6-3,few,CASSWQGASPLHF,TGTGCCAGCAGTTGGCAGGGGGCTTCACCCCTCCACTTT
TRBJ2-7,-,TRBV3-1,-,CASRRPVRTESFYEQYF,TGTGCCAGCAGACGACCGGTGAGGACGGAGAGTTTCTACGAGCAGTACTTC
TRBJ1-5,TRBD1,TRBV24-1,-,CATSDPIDRGHNQPQHF,TGTGCCACCAGTGACCCGATCGACAGGGGACACAATCAGCCCCAGCATTTT
TRBJ2-7,TRBD2,TRBV9,-,CASSYSGRSSEQYF,TGTGCCAGCAGTTATAGCGGGAGGTCTTCCGAGCAGTACTTC
TRBJ2-7,TRBD2,TRBV7-9,few,CASSSLKAVGGGRLSYEQYF,TGTGCCAGCAGCTCACTTAAGGCCGTTGGGGGCGGGAGGCTGTCCTACGAGCAGTACTTC
TRBJ2-7,-,TRBV6-5,-,CASSLLGTPTYEQYF,TGTGCCAGCAGCTTACTCGGGACACCAACTTACGAGCAGTACTTC
TRBJ2-2,-,TRBV19,-,CASRGAGDPGELFF,TGTGCCAGTAGGGGGGCAGGTGACCCCGGGGAGCTGTTTTTT
TRBJ1-2,-,TRBV20-1,-,CSASKGGDGRGYTF,TGCAGTGCCTCAAAGGGGGGGGATGGTCGGGGCTACACCTTC
TRBJ1-4,-,TRBV7-2,-,CASSLSSRGGEKLFF,TGTGCCAGCAGCTTATCCAGCAGGGGCGGTGAAAAACTGTTTTTT
TRBJ2-1,TRBD2,TRBV11-3,-,CASSLGTSYEQFF,TGTGCCAGCAGCTTAGGGACTAGCTATGAGCAGTTCTTC
TRBJ2-7,-,TRBV20-1,-,CSARDRPRGTGGLLYEQYF,TGCAGTGCTAGAGATCGTCCCAGGGGGACGGGGGGGCTCCTTTACGAGCAGTACTTC
TRBJ2-2,TRBD2,TRBV20-1,-,CSASILAGVVTGELFF,TGCAGTGCTAGCATTCTAGCGGGGGTGGTCACCGGGGAGCTGTTTTTT
TRBJ1-2,TRBD1,TRBV12-3/TRBV12-4,-,CASSRGGQPHF,TGTGCCAGCAGTCGCGGGGGACAGCCCCACTTC
TRBJ1-1,-,TRBV12-3/TRBV12-4,few,CASTRTDYTEAFF,TGTGCCAGCACCCGAACGGATTACACTGAAGCTTTCTTT
TRBJ2-5,TRBD2,TRBV20-1,few,CSARVASGGIQYF,TGCAGTGCTAGAGTGGCTAGCGGGGGTATCCAGTACTTC
TRBJ1-2,TRBD1,TRBV19,hyperexpanded,CASSTGQGGFGYTF,TGTGCCAGTAGTACCGGACAGGGAGGGTTTGGCTACACCTTC
TRBJ2-5,TRBD1,TRBV11-2,few,CASTLRGDRGRIKGTQYF,TGTGCCAGCACCCTTAGAGGGGACAGGGGGCGCATCAAGGGGACCCAGTACTTC
TRBJ2-5,TRBD2,TRBV11-3,-,CASSVTSGGPTRETQYF,TGTGCCAGCAGCGTCACTAGCGGGGGCCCAACGAGGGAGACCCAGTACTTC
TRBJ2-3,TRBD2,TRBV10-3,few,CAISVGGPDTQYF,TGTGCCATCAGTGTGGGAGGGCCAGATACGCAGTATTTT
TRBJ2-7,-,TRBV6-1,-,CASSEAYEQYF,TGTGCCAGCAGTGAAGCCTACGAGCAGTACTTC
TRBJ1-1,-,TRBV20-1,few,CSARRSQSEAFF,TGCAGTGCTAGAAGGTCGCAGAGCGAAGCTTTCTTT
TRBJ1-6,-,TRBV2,-,CASSEDGEGNSPLHF,TGTGCCAGCAGTGAAGACGGGGAGGGGAATTCACCCCTCCACTTT
TRBJ2-7,-,TRBV7-2,-,CASSLTFSYEQYF,TGTGCCAGCAGCTTAACATTTTCCTACGAGCAGTACTTC
TRBJ2-5,-,TRBV7-9,-,CASSLGEVLGGETQYF,TGTGCCAGCAGCTTAGGCGAGGTCCTTGGCGGAGAGACCCAGTACTTC
TRBJ1-5,-,TRBV6-2/TRBV6-3,-,CASRGGANQPQHF,TGTGCCAGCAGGGGGGGCGCCAATCAGCCCCAGCATTTT
TRBJ2-2,TRBD2,TRBV18,-,CASSPLAGGRSGELFF,TGTGCCAGCTCACCCTTAGCGGGGGGGCGCTCCGGGGAGCTGTTTTTT
TRBJ2-2,TRBD2,TRBV19,few,CASKRGENTGELFF,TGTGCCAGTAAGCGGGGCGAGAACACCGGGGAGCTGTTTTTT
TRBJ1-1,-,TRBV7-9,-,CASSSGDPLRPRDLAFF,TGTGCCAGCAGCTCCGGGGACCCCCTTCGCCCAAGGGATCTAGCTTTCTTT
TRBJ2-2,-,TRBV18,large,CASSPQAGGAGELFF,TGTGCCAGCTCACCGCAGGCCGGCGGGGCCGGGGAGCTGTTTTTT
TRBJ1-6,-,TRBV6-2/TRBV6-3,once,CASSYSGDGGSPLHF,TGTGCCAGCAGTTACTCTGGGGACGGAGGTTCACCCCTCCACTTT